The 3 T cell receptor beta chains below were found in one sample sequenced in a study of CD8+ T cells in alopecia areata. Treatment: oral pan-JAK inhibitor, 5-10 mg twice daily. In each case, RNA was isolated and then reverse transcribed into cDNA as the sequencing template. Data came from immunoSEQ multiplex PCR; TCRdb stores just in-frame clones and leaves some out. This table holds about 270,000 clones, 45% to 70% found once. The sample was CD4+ T cells sorted from blood, taken at roughly week 52, from a patient treated with tofacitinib. The receptor source for this set is a human donor with alopecia areata.

The genes are TRBV5-1 and TRBJ2-5, with 13 bases aligning to TRBD2. With 4 bases clipped from V and 12 bases from J, the junction kept 6 bases outside the gene matches. Germline V lookup: CDR1 SGHRS, CDR2 YFSETQ. The CDR3 covers 13 residues. The CDR3 protein is CASSVGLAGVEYF. DNA for the CDR3: TGCGCCAGCAGCGTCGGACTAGCGGGGGTAGAGTACTTC.

This clone has more than one count but fewer than ten. CDR3 loop: CAWTVTGQGEQYF. DNA of the CDR3: TGTGCCTGGACCGTGACAGGGCAAGGAGAGCAGTACTTC. This sequence joins TRBV30 and TRBJ2-7; 7 positions match TRBD1. This CDR3 spans 13 amino acids. Germline assignment: CDR1 GTSNPN and CDR2 SVGIG (reference sequence). V lost 4 bases and J lost 7; bases outside the gene matches: 10.

This rearrangement joins TRBV19 to TRBJ2-2; D possibly matches TRBD1 or TRBD2 (5 bases each). This CDR3 has 13 amino acids. Trimming cost V 9 bases and J 3 bases, with 11 bases left between them. Germline V CDR1 and CDR2: LNHDA, SQIVND (reference sequence). CDR3 in DNA: TGTGCCAGCAGGGAGACAGACACCGGGGAGCTGTTTTTT. Protein: CASRETDTGELFF.